The next 32 T cell receptor beta chains were all read from a single sample in a study of monozygotic twins with inflammatory bowel disease. TCRdb re-called the 5' RACE reads, yielding one record per CDR3 amino acid sequence without DNA. The sample's table shows 70,000 to 95,000 distinct CDR3 sequences. Specimen: blood. The receptors originated from a human donor with ulcerative colitis or Crohn's disease, or a healthy co-twin of an affected twin (not recorded which).

The genes are TRBV27 and TRBJ1-6. The CDR3 extends over 16 amino acids. The germline V gene encodes CDR1 MNHEY and CDR2 SMNVEV (reference sequence). The CDR3 protein is CASSLQISSYNSPLHF.

V is TRBV9 and J is TRBJ1-6; no DNA is available, so the TRBD1 call from TCRdb remains unchecked. The CDR3 consists of 13 residues. Germline V gene sequence: CDR1 SGDLS, CDR2 YYNGEE. The CDR3 reads CASSVGGNSPLHF.

V is TRBV5-1 and J is TRBJ2-5. CDR1 is SGHRS, CDR2 YFSETQ, per germline. There are 14 residues in the CDR3. The CDR3: CASSPTILGETQYF.

The chain couples TRBV12-3 or TRBV12-4 to TRBJ1-1; the TRBD1 assignment by TCRdb is unverifiable without DNA. The CDR3 extends over 12 amino acids. The CDR3 region is CASSLSRAEAFF.

The rearrangement links TRBV20-1 to TRBJ2-7; the TCRdb call, TRBD1, lacks DNA for checking. This CDR3 contains 15 residues. CDR1 is DFQATT, CDR2 SNEGSKA, per germline (reference sequence). The CDR3: CSANPMGRPSYEQYF.

The genes are TRBV6-1 and TRBJ2-7; as DNA is missing, the TRBD2 call by TCRdb cannot be tested. The CDR3 extends over 16 amino acids. Germline CDR1 MNHNS, CDR2 SASEGT. CDR3 sequence: CASSPESGERKLEQYF.

This rearrangement joins TRBV19 to TRBJ2-6; without DNA, the TCRdb call of TRBD2 cannot be checked. CDR3 size: 17 residues. Germline values: CDR1 LNHDA, CDR2 SQIVND (reference sequence). The CDR3 reads CASSLQGPYTGANVLTF.

The chain is built from TRBV7-2 and TRBJ2-3. Germline V lookup: CDR1 SGHTA, CDR2 FQGNSA. The CDR3 loop spans 14 amino acids. Here the CDR3 reads CASSPRYDTDTQYF.

The chain employs TRBV20-1 and TRBJ1-1; TCRdb returns TRBD1, unconfirmable since there is no DNA. CDR1 DFQATT and CDR2 SNEGSKA come from the germline V gene (reference sequence). This CDR3 contains 14 residues. The CDR3 spells CSARDWTGSTEAFF.

The chain has TRBV7-9 and TRBJ2-7; lacking DNA, the TRBD2 call made by TCRdb goes unchecked. This CDR3 region has 14 residues. Germline V gene data show CDR1 as SEHNR and CDR2 as FQNEAQ (reference sequence). CDR3 sequence: CASSSLAGAHEQYF.

The chain combines TRBV7-8 with TRBJ2-3; TCRdb calls TRBD2, which cannot be checked without DNA. This CDR3 is 17 amino acids long. Germline values: CDR1 SGHVS, CDR2 FQNEAQ. CDR3 sequence: CASSLGATSGGTDTQYF.

This chain links TRBV11-2 with TRBJ1-6; TCRdb's D call of TRBD1 is untestable without DNA. The CDR3 is made up of 17 amino acids. Germline CDR1 reads SGHAT; CDR2 reads FQNNGV. The CDR3 loop is CASSLPLGNEKNSPLHF.

This sequence joins TRBV18 and TRBJ2-1; TCRdb's assignment of TRBD2 cannot be checked, as there is no DNA. Germline lookup yields CDR1 KGHSH and CDR2 LQKENI. This CDR3 has 12 amino acids. This CDR3 is CASLPGRDEQFF.

The rearrangement links TRBV5-1 to TRBJ2-7. The CDR3 extends over 14 amino acids. Per the germline V gene, CDR1 is SGHRS and CDR2 is YFSETQ. The CDR3 protein is CASSLAQFSYEQYF.

J is TRBJ2-3 and V is TRBV7-9. The CDR3 contains 16 residues. Germline V gene data show CDR1 as SEHNR and CDR2 as FQNEAQ (reference sequence). CDR3: CASSLGERVYTDTQYF.

The chain uses TRBV12-3 or TRBV12-4 and TRBJ1-1; lacking DNA, the TRBD1 call made by TCRdb goes unchecked. This CDR3 region has 13 residues. The chain's CDR3 is CASSWTGGTEAFF.

The chain couples TRBV6-5 to TRBJ2-7. In germline, CDR1 is MNHEY, CDR2 SVGAGI. CDR3 size: 15 residues. CDR3: CASSYVDGHPYEQYF.

The genes are TRBV5-1 and TRBJ1-3. Germline V gene lookup returns CDR1 SGHRS and CDR2 YFSETQ. The CDR3 is 17 residues long. CDR3 in amino acids: CASSPGIYSGKGNTIYF.

V gene TRBV29-1 combines with J gene TRBJ1-2; absent DNA, TCRdb's TRBD1 call cannot be checked. The CDR3 length is 13 residues. CDR1 SQVTM and CDR2 ANQGSEA come from the germline V gene. Here the CDR3 reads CSVEPGGAKGYTF.

The V and J genes are TRBV7-2 and TRBJ1-5. Germline CDR1 and CDR2: SGHTA and FQGNSA. This CDR3 comprises 13 residues. The CDR3 spells CASSLQWDQPQHF.

This chain uses TRBV14 with TRBJ2-1. CDR3 length: 13 residues. Germline assignment: CDR1 SGHDN and CDR2 FVKESK. The CDR3: CASSQELGNEQFF.

The chain recombines TRBV28 with TRBJ1-1; TCRdb reports TRBD1, a call that lacks DNA to check it against. In germline, CDR1 is MDHEN, CDR2 SYDVKM. This CDR3 has 15 residues. The CDR3: CASTTLRDTNTEAFF.

The genes are TRBV4-2 and TRBJ1-1; with no DNA, the TCRdb D assignment of TRBD1 cannot be verified. In germline, CDR1 is LGHNA, CDR2 YNFKEQ. The CDR3 is 16 amino acids. CDR3 residues: CASSQEPGVMNTEAFF.

CDR3 sequence: CASRAGLAGTRLFF. This chain links TRBV2 with TRBJ2-1; TCRdb indicates TRBD2, and absent DNA this call remains unverified. The CDR3 consists of 14 residues. From germline, CDR1 is SNHLY and CDR2 FYNNEI.

The V call is TRBV12-3 or TRBV12-4, the J call TRBJ2-4; TCRdb's D call of TRBD1 is untestable without DNA. The CDR3 covers 13 residues. CDR3 residues: CASSSGQGYIQYF.

V and J are TRBV12-3 or TRBV12-4 and TRBJ1-1; TCRdb reports TRBD1, a call that lacks DNA to check it against. This CDR3 spans 12 amino acids. The CDR3 region is CASRNRGSEAFF.

This chain's CDR3 is CASSTLVRDYEQYF. The chain joins TRBV7-3 to TRBJ2-7; TCRdb reports TRBD1, a call that lacks DNA to check it against. Germline loops: CDR1 SGHTA, CDR2 FQGTGA. This CDR3 contains 14 residues.

The V call is TRBV18, the J call TRBJ1-1. This CDR3 contains 14 residues. The germline gives CDR1 KGHSH, CDR2 LQKENI. The CDR3 protein is CASSPPVTNTEAFF.

This chain links TRBV27 with TRBJ1-6; lacking DNA, the TRBD1 call made by TCRdb goes unchecked. CDR1 and CDR2 from the germline V gene are MNHEY and SMNVEV (reference sequence). This CDR3 comprises 15 residues. CDR3 region: CASSLRVGVNSPLHF.

The gene calls are TRBV12-3 or TRBV12-4 and TRBJ2-2; TCRdb names TRBD1, which stays unverified in the absence of DNA. The CDR3 has 12 amino acids. CDR3 region: CASIMGGGELFF.

V and J are TRBV28 and TRBJ1-2; there is no DNA to check the TCRdb D call of TRBD1. The CDR3 loop spans 15 amino acids. Per germline, CDR1 MDHEN and CDR2 SYDVKM. The CDR3 sequence: CASSLGQWEYYGYTF.

The J gene is TRBJ1-1, the V gene TRBV5-8; TCRdb's assignment of TRBD1 cannot be checked, as there is no DNA. Germline V gene data show CDR1 as SGHTS and CDR2 as YDEGEE. The CDR3 contains 16 residues. The CDR3 protein is CASSLMPAPMNTEAFF.